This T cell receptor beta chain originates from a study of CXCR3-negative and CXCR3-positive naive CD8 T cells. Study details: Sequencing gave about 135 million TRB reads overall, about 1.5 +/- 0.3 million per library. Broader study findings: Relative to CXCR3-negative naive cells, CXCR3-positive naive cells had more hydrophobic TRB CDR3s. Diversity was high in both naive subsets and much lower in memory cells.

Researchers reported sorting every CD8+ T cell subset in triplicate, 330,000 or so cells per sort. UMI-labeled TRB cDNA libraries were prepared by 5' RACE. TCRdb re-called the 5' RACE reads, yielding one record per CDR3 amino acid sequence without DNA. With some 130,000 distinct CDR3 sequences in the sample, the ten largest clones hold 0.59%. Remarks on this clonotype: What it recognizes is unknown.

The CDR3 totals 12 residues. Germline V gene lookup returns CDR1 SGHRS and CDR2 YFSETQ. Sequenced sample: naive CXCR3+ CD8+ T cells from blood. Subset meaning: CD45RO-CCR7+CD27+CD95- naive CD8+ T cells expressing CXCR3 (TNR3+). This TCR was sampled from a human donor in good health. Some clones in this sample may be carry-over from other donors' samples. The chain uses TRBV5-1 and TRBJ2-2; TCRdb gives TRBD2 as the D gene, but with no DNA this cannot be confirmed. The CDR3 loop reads CASSPPPGELFF. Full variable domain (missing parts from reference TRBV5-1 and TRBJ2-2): KAGVTQTPRYLIKTRGQQVTLSCSPISGHRSVSWYQQTPGQGLQFLFEYFSETQRNKGNFPGRFSGRQFSNSRSEMNVSTLELGDSALYLCASSPPPGELFFGEGSRLTVL.